Listed below are T cell receptor beta chains from one sample, sequenced in a study of vaccination and CD4 T cells after COVID-19. Antigens for these TCRs are unknown. One entry per CDR3 protein, called by TCRdb with MiXCR from the PCR reads. The repertoire holds more than 8,500 distinct CDR3 sequences, with less than 50% as singletons. Sequencing used CD4+ T cells from blood, cultured in vitro. The receptor source for this set is a human donor in good health. CDR3s include the opening cysteine and the closing phenylalanine or tryptophan. A D gene is named only where the DNA matches it firmly. Some rows mark clone size as missing; the rest say once, few, many or name a class of expanded clone.

j_call clone_size d_call v_call cdr3_aa cdr3_nt
TRBJ1-1 once TRBD1 TRBV30 CAWVETGQLEAFF TGTGCCTGGGTGGAAACGGGACAGCTTGAAGCTTTCTTT
TRBJ2-7 - - TRBV20-1 CSARLQGREQYF TGCAGTGCTAGACTTCAGGGCCGCGAGCAGTACTTC
TRBJ1-4 - TRBD1 TRBV6-1 CASTQGAHETEKLFF TGTGCCAGCACCCAGGGGGCGCATGAAACTGAAAAACTGTTTTTT
TRBJ2-1 - TRBD2 TRBV20-1 CSARDIGLAGGYNEQFF TGCAGTGCTAGAGATATTGGACTAGCGGGGGGGTACAATGAGCAGTTCTTC
TRBJ2-7 - - TRBV6-1 CASSEPSGQYF TGTGCCAGCAGTGAACCCAGTGGGCAGTACTTC
TRBJ2-6 few - TRBV7-9 CASSTTDSGANVLTF TGTGCCAGCAGCACGACAGACTCTGGGGCCAACGTCCTGACTTTC
TRBJ1-1 - - TRBV4-3 CASSQDRVSTEAFF TGCGCCAGCAGCCAAGATAGGGTCTCCACTGAAGCTTTCTTT
TRBJ1-3 few - TRBV20-1 CSARYTYSGNTIYF TGCAGTGCTCGTTACACCTACTCTGGAAACACCATATATTTT
TRBJ2-2 few TRBD1 TRBV20-1 CSAKRTGGPGELFF TGCAGTGCGAAGAGGACAGGGGGCCCCGGGGAGCTGTTTTTT
TRBJ2-2 once - TRBV11-3 CASSLGPSGELFF TGTGCCAGCAGCTTAGGACCCTCCGGGGAGCTGTTTTTT
TRBJ1-1 few - TRBV2 CASSDSGNTEAFF TGTGCCAGCAGTGATTCGGGGAACACTGAAGCTTTCTTT
TRBJ2-5 - - TRBV10-3 CAISELSGGETQYF TGTGCCATCAGTGAGTTATCAGGAGGGGAGACCCAGTACTTC
TRBJ1-1 - - TRBV5-4 CASSSGGVVTEAFF TGTGCCAGCAGCTCCGGCGGGGTGGTCACTGAAGCTTTCTTT
TRBJ2-2 - - TRBV20-1 CSAMGPGELFF TGCAGTGCTATGGGGCCCGGGGAGCTGTTTTTT
TRBJ2-3 - - TRBV28 CASRIYRESTDTQYF TGTGCCAGCAGAATCTACCGGGAGAGCACAGATACGCAGTATTTT
TRBJ2-2 - - TRBV29-1 CSVRSPGADTGELFF TGCAGCGTCCGAAGTCCCGGTGCAGACACCGGGGAGCTGTTTTTT